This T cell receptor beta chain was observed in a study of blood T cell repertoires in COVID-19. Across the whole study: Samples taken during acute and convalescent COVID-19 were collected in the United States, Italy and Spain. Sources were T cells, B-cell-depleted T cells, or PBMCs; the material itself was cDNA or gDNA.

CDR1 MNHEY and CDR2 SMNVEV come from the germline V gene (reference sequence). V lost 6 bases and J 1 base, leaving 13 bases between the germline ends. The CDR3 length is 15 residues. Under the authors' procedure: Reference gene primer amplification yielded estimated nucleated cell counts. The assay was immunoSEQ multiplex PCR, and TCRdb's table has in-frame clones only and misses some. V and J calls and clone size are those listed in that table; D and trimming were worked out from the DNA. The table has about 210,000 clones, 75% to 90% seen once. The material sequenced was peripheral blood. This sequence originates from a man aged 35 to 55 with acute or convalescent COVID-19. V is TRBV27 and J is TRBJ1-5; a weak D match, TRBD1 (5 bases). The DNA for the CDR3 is TGTGCCAGCAGGCGGGACTACCTAAGCAATCAGCCCCAGCATTTT. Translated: CASRRDYLSNQPQHF.